The entry that follows covers one TCR beta chain sequence. This sample was taken from a study of shared clonotypes between healthy human individuals. This CDR3 is built from 17 residues. Germline V gene lookup returns CDR1 SGHRS and CDR2 YFSETQ. V shed 0 bases and J 7 bases; nucleotides not matched to a gene: 8. Some clones are missing from TCRdb's copy, which holds only in-frame ones; the method was immunoSEQ multiplex PCR. The sample has approximately 2.1 million clones, 80% to 95% seen once; the top ten hold 0.39%. The V gene is TRBV5-1, the J gene TRBJ2-1; TRBD2 agrees at 12 bases. Sequenced input: naive CD4+ T cells from PBMCs. As for subset: CD45RA+ positively selected. The receptor was isolated from a young man in good health. Some clones in this sample may be carry-over from other donors' samples. For the CDR3, the DNA is TGCGCCAGCAGCTTGGGGGCTAGCGGGAGGGCCCAGAATGAGCAGTTCTTC. As protein: CASSLGASGRAQNEQFF.